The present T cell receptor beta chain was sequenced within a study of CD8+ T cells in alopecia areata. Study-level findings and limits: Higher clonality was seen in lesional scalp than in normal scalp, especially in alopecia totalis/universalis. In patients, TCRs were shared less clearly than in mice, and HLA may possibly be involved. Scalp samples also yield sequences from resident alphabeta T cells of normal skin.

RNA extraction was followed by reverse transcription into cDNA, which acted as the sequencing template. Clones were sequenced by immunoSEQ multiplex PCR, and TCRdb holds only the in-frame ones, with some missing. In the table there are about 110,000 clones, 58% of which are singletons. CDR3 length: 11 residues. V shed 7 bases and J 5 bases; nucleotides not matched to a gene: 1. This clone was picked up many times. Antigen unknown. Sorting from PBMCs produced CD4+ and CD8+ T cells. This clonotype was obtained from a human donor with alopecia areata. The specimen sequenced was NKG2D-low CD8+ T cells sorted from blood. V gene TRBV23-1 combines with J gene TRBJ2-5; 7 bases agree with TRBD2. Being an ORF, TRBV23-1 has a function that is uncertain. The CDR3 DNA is TGCGCCAGCACGGGAGGCGAGACCCAGTACTTC. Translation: CASTGGETQYF.